This T cell receptor beta chain was obtained from a study of T cell responses to AZD1222 COVID-19 vaccine. The CDR3 sequence is 11 residues long. Germline lookup yields CDR1 DFQATT and CDR2 SNEGSKA (reference sequence). V was clipped by 3 bases and J by 5 bases, with 7 bases between them. This clone appeared a few times. Its target is not known. Study-wide points: Baseline seropositivity occurred in only a handful of AZD1222 recipients. After the peak T cell response, and only then, were repertoires sampled.

The repertoire was sequenced with immunoSEQ multiplex PCR; TCRdb's copy has only in-frame clones and lacks some. This sample yields more than 100,000 clones, of which approximately 90% are seen a single time; under 3% belongs to the top ten. The sample consisted of peripheral blood, taken 28 days after the second AZD1222 dose. V gene TRBV20-1 combines with J gene TRBJ2-5; D gene ambiguous. The clonotype comes from an adult who received the AZD1222 COVID-19 vaccine. This CDR3 is CSASYVETQYF. CDR3 nucleotide sequence: TGCAGTGCTAGCTATGTGGAGACCCAGTACTTC.